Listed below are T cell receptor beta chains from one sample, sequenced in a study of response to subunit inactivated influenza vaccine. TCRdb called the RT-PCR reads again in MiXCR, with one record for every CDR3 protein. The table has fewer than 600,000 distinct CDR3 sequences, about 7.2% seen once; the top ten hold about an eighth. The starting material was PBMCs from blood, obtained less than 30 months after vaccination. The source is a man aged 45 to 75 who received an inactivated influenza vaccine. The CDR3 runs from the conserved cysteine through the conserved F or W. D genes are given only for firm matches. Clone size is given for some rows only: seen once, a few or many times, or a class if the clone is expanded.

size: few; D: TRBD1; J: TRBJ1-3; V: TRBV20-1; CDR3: CSARDLDRNSGNTIYF; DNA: TGCAGTGCTAGAGATCTGGACAGGAACTCTGGAAACACCATATATTTT
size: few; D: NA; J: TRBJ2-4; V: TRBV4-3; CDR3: CASSQALDGTPQYF; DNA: TGCGCCAGCAGCCAAGCCCTAGACGGTACCCCCCAGTACTTC
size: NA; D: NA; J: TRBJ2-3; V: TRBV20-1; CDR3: CSAGGVPTRLRLTDTQYF; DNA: TGCAGTGCTGGGGGTGTCCCCACGAGGCTCAGGTTAACAGATACGCAGTATTTT
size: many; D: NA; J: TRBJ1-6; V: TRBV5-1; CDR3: CASSALYNSPLHF; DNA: TGCGCCAGCAGCGCACTCTATAATTCACCCCTCCACTTT
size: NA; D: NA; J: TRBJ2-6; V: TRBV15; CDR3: CATSRRSPGANVLTF; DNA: TGTGCCACCAGCAGAAGATCCCCTGGGGCCAACGTCCTGACTTTC
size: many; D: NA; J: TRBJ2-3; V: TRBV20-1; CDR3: CSARDLVFPHTQYF; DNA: TGCAGTGCTAGAGACCTAGTTTTCCCGCATACGCAGTATTTT
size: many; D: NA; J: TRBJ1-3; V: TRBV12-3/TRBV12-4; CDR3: CASSDTRTGSGNTIYF; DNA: TGTGCCAGCAGTGATACACGGACGGGCTCTGGAAACACCATATATTTT
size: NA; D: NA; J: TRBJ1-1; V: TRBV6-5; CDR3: CASRKTASEAFF; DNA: TGTGCCAGCAGGAAGACAGCTTCTGAAGCTTTCTTT
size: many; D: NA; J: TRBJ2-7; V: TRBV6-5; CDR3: CASSFRQSNGEQYF; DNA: TGTGCCAGCAGTTTCCGTCAATCGAACGGGGAGCAGTACTTC
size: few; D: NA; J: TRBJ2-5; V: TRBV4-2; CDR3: CASSQAGAREETQYF; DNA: TGTGCCAGCAGCCAAGCGGGGGCCCGAGAAGAGACCCAGTACTTC
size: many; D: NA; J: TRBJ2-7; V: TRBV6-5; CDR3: CASSYSSMAYEQYF; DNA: TGTGCCAGCAGTTACTCGTCAATGGCCTACGAGCAGTACTTC
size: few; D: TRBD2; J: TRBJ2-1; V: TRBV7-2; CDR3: CASSLVTSGSEQFF; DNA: TGTGCCAGCAGCTTAGTAACTAGCGGGAGTGAGCAGTTCTTC
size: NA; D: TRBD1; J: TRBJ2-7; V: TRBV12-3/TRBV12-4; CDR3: CASSTGGTGWSKGQYF; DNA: TGTGCCAGCAGCACTGGGGGGACAGGGTGGAGTAAGGGGCAGTACTTC
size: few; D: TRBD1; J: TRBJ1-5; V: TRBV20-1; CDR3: CSAVISGGSNQPQHF; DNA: TGCAGTGCCGTTATCTCAGGGGGGAGCAATCAGCCCCAGCATTTT
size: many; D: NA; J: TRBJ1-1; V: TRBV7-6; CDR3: CASSAWATDMNTEAFF; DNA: TGTGCCAGCAGCGCGTGGGCGACAGACATGAACACTGAAGCTTTCTTT
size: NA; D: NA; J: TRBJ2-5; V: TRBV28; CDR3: CASNPGWTEPAETQYF; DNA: TGTGCCAGCAACCCTGGGTGGACAGAGCCTGCGGAGACCCAGTACTTC
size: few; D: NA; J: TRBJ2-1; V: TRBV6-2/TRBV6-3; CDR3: CASSVRRRGVVEQFF; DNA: TGTGCCAGCAGTGTCAGGCGCCGCGGGGTGGTTGAGCAGTTCTTC
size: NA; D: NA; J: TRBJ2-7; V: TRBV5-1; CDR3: CASSLVIGAYEQYF; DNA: TGCGCCAGCAGCTTGGTAATTGGAGCCTACGAGCAGTACTTC
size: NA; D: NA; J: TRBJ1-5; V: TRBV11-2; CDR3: CASSLGGSRNQPQHF; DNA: TGTGCCAGCAGCTTAGGGGGGTCTCGCAATCAGCCCCAGCATTTT
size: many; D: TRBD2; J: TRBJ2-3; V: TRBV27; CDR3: CASSHPGREAYF; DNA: TGTGCCAGTTCGCATCCGGGACGGGAGGCGTATTTT
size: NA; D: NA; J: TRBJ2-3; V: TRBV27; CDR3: CASSPYRARTDTQYF; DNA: TGTGCCAGCAGTCCTTACCGGGCTCGCACAGATACGCAGTATTTT
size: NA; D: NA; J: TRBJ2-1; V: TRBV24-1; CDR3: CATSGGAVRGRTYYEQFF; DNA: TGTGCCACCAGTGGAGGAGCGGTGCGGGGCAGGACTTACTATGAGCAGTTCTTC
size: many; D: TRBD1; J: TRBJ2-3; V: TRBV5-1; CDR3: CASRTGADTQYF; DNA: TGCGCCAGCCGGACAGGGGCAGATACGCAGTATTTT
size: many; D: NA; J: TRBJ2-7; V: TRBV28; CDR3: CASRNAYGTDWIEQYF; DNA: TGTGCCAGCAGAAATGCGTACGGGACTGACTGGATCGAGCAGTACTTC
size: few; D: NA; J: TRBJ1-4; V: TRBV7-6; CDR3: CASSLAVGEKLFF; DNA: TGTGCCAGCAGCTTAGCGGTGGGGGAAAAACTGTTTTTT
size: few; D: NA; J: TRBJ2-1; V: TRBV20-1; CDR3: CRAPGGTSYNEQFF; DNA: TGCAGAGCCCCTGGCGGGACTTCCTACAATGAGCAGTTCTTC
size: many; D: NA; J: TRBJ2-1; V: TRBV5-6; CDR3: CASSLVASVEQFF; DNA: TGTGCCAGCAGCTTGGTGGCTTCGGTTGAGCAGTTCTTC
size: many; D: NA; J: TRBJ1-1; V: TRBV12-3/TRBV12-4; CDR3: CASSLNRDTEAFF; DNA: TGTGCCAGCAGCTTAAACAGGGACACTGAAGCTTTCTTT
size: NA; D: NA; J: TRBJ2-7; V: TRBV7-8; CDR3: CASSPPAAYEEYF; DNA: TGTGCCAGCAGCCCCCCGGCGGCCTACGAGGAGTACTTC
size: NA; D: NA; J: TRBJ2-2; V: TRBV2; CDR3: CASRRDRRGGELFF; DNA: TGTGCCAGCAGGCGGGACAGAAGGGGCGGGGAGCTGTTTTTT
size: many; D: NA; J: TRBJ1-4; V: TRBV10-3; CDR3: CAISEPEPSGGEKLFF; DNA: TGTGCCATCAGTGAGCCGGAGCCATCGGGAGGTGAAAAACTGTTTTTT
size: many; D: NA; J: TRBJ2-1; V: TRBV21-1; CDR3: CASSKVNYNEQFF; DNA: TGTGCCAGCAGCAAAGTAAACTACAATGAGCAGTTCTTC
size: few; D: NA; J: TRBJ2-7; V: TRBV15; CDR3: CATSKEGQGNYEQYF; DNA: TGTGCCACCAGCAAAGAGGGCCAGGGGAACTACGAGCAGTACTTC
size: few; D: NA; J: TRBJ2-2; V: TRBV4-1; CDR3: CASSQERAVAALFF; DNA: TGCGCCAGCAGCCAAGAACGGGCCGTTGCTGCGCTGTTTTTT
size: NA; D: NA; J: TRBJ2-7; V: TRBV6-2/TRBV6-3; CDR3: CASSRTYTYEQYF; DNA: TGTGCCAGCAGTCGGACGTATACCTACGAGCAGTACTTC
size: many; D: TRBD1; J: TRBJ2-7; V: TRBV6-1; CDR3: CASSQTGVSPYEQYF; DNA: TGTGCCAGCAGCCAAACAGGGGTCTCCCCCTACGAGCAGTACTTC
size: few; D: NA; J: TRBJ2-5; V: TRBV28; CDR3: CASRYQGGETQYF; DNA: TGTGCCAGCAGATATCAGGGTGGAGAGACCCAGTACTTC
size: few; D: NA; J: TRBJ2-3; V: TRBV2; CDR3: CASMIGTDTQYF; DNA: TGTGCCAGCATGATCGGCACAGATACGCAGTATTTT
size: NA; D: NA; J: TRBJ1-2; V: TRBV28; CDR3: CASSKGHGYTF; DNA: TGTGCCAGCAGTAAAGGGCATGGCTACACCTTC
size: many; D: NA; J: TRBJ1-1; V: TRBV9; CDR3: CASSVGSYTEAFF; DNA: TGTGCCAGCAGCGTAGGCAGCTACACTGAAGCTTTCTTT
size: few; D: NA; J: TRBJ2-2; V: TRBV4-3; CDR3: CASSQAGGWNTGELFF; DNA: TGCGCCAGCAGCCAAGCGGGGGGCTGGAACACCGGGGAGCTGTTTTTT
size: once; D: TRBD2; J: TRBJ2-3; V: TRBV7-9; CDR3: CASTRGGLAGTTDTQYF; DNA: TGTGCCAGCACCAGAGGGGGTTTAGCGGGAACCACAGATACGCAGTATTTT
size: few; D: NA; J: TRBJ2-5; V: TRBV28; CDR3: CASSSRPGQGYLQTQYF; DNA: TGTGCCAGCAGTTCCCGCCCGGGGCAGGGGTACCTCCAGACCCAGTACTTC
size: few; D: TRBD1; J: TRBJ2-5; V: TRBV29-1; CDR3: CSVDETGKETQYF; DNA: TGCAGCGTTGATGAGACAGGGAAAGAGACCCAGTACTTC
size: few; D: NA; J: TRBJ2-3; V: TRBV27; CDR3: CASSLAGISTDTQYF; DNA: TGTGCCAGCAGTTTGGCGGGTATAAGCACAGATACGCAGTATTTT
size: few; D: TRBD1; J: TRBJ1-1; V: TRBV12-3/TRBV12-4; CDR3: CASKNPGQGTEAFF; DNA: TGTGCCAGCAAGAATCCCGGACAGGGCACTGAAGCTTTCTTT
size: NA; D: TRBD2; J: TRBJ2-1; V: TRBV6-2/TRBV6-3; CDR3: CASSYSLQRESSYNEQFF; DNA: TGTGCCAGCAGTTACTCCCTCCAGCGGGAGAGCTCCTACAATGAGCAGTTCTTC
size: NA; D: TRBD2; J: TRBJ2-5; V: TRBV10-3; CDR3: CAISESFVGGDQETQYF; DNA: TGTGCCATCAGTGAGAGTTTTGTCGGGGGGGACCAAGAGACCCAGTACTTC
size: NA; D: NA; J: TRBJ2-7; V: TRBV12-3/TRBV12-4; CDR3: CASSLGGGPSHEQYF; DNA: TGTGCCAGCAGTTTAGGTGGGGGGCCCTCCCACGAGCAGTACTTC
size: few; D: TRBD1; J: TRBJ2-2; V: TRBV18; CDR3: CASSTGTGDTGELFF; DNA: TGTGCCAGCTCAACCGGGACAGGGGACACCGGGGAGCTGTTTTTT
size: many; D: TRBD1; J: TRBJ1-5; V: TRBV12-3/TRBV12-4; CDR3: CASSSTGGRQPQHF; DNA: TGTGCCAGCAGTTCGACAGGGGGCAGACAGCCCCAGCATTTT
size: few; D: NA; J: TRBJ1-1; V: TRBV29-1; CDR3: CSVVGQMNTEAFF; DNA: TGCAGCGTTGTAGGACAGATGAACACTGAAGCTTTCTTT